These T cell receptor beta chains were read from a single sample in a study of blood T cell repertoires in COVID-19. Using immunoSEQ multiplex PCR, the repertoire was profiled, and TCRdb retains in-frame clones only, with some absent. The sample consists of 150,000 to 180,000 clones, about 80% of them appearing once. The sample consisted of PBMCs or T cells enriched from blood (not recorded which). These receptors all stem from a man in his forties or fifties who had recovered from COVID-19. CDR3s include the opening cysteine and the closing phenylalanine or tryptophan. A D gene is named only where the DNA matches it firmly. Size is stated for part of the rows, as once, few or many counts, or as a class when the clone is expanded.

j_call | clone_size | d_call | v_call | cdr3_nt | cdr3_aa
TRBJ2-3 | few | TRBD2 | TRBV18 | TGTGCCAGCTCACCATTAGCGGGGGGTGGCACAGATACGCAGTATTTT | CASSPLAGGGTDTQYF
TRBJ2-6 | once | TRBD1 | TRBV6-5 | TGTGCCAGCAGTTACTCACAGGGGTACGGGGCCAACGTCCTGACTTTC | CASSYSQGYGANVLTF
TRBJ2-5 | . | . | TRBV5-1 | TGCGCCAGCAGCTTAAGCGTAGGGGGTCACGAGACCCAGTACTTC | CASSLSVGGHETQYF
TRBJ1-4 | once | . | TRBV3-1/TRBV3-2 | TGTGCCAGCAGCCGGGGCTCTCGGTCTAATGAAAAACTGTTTTTT | CASSRGSRSNEKLFF
TRBJ1-6 | . | . | TRBV5-5 | TGTGCCAGCAGCTTGAACGGGGGGCAGAATTCACCCCTCCACTTT | CASSLNGGQNSPLHF
TRBJ1-2 | . | TRBD1 | TRBV5-6 | TGTGCCAGCAGCCAACGAGGGGGACAGGGGATCTATGGCTACACCTTC | CASSQRGGQGIYGYTF
TRBJ2-3 | . | TRBD1 | TRBV15 | TGTGCCACCAGCAGAGGTAGGGGGCGCACAGATACGCAGTATTTT | CATSRGRGRTDTQYF
TRBJ2-2 | . | TRBD1 | TRBV5-8 | TGTGCCAGCAGCCCGGGACAGACGAACACCGGGGAGCTGTTTTTT | CASSPGQTNTGELFF
TRBJ1-1 | . | . | TRBV27 | TGTGCCAGCATCCCGGGGGGAACTGGTAAGGCTTTCTTT | CASIPGGTGKAFF
TRBJ2-5 | . | . | TRBV7-9 | TGTGCCAGCAGGACGCGGGAGACCCAGTACTTC | CASRTRETQYF
TRBJ2-7 | . | TRBD1 | TRBV6-2/TRBV6-3 | TGTGCCAGCAGCCTCCGACCGGACAGGGCGTCCTACGAGCAGTACTTC | CASSLRPDRASYEQYF
TRBJ1-2 | . | . | TRBV19 | TGTGCCAGTAGTATTTCGGGGGGCTTAAACTATGGCTACACCTTC | CASSISGGLNYGYTF
TRBJ1-2 | . | . | TRBV5-5 | TGTGCCAGCAGCCCTTCGGGGAGAAACTATGGCTACACCTTC | CASSPSGRNYGYTF
TRBJ2-5 | . | TRBD1 | TRBV7-2 | TGTGCCAGCAGCACCAGGACCGGGACAGCCTCCTGGACCCAGTACTTC | CASSTRTGTASWTQYF
TRBJ2-1 | . | TRBD2 | TRBV5-1 | TGCGCCAGCAGCCCAGCTAGCGGGGCATACAATGAGCAGTTCTTC | CASSPASGAYNEQFF
TRBJ1-5 | . | . | TRBV6-1 | TGTGCCAGCAGTGAGAGGGCCAATCAGCCCCAGCATTTT | CASSERANQPQHF
TRBJ1-3 | . | . | TRBV7-3 | TGTGCCAGCAGCCCGGGGGGCGCTGGAAACACCATATATTTT | CASSPGGAGNTIYF
TRBJ1-2 | . | . | TRBV6-6 | TGTGCCGGGTCGGGAGGGGGTGGCTATGGCTACACCTTC | CAGSGGGGYGYTF
TRBJ2-3 | . | TRBD2 | TRBV7-8 | TGTGCCAGCAGCGCAGTAGGCCGGGCTAGCGGGTTCACAGATACGCAGTATTTT | CASSAVGRASGFTDTQYF
TRBJ1-6 | . | . | TRBV7-3 | TGTGCCAGCAGCTTAGGCAGGGGAAATTCACCCCTCCACTTT | CASSLGRGNSPLHF
TRBJ1-3 | . | . | TRBV3-1/TRBV3-2 | TGTGCCAGCAGCCAAAAGGGGGTAAGCGGCGCCACCATATATTTT | CASSQKGVSGATIYF
TRBJ2-4 | . | TRBD2 | TRBV4-1 | TGCGCCAGCAGCCATCCCCCCTCGCGGGGGGGATTTTTAATCAGCAACATTCAGTACTTC | CASSHPPSRGGFLISNIQYF
TRBJ2-5 | . | TRBD2 | TRBV2 | TGTGCCAGCTCCCCCGCCGGACTAGCCCAAGAGACCCAGTACTTC | CASSPAGLAQETQYF
TRBJ1-5 | . | . | TRBV2 | TGTGCCAGCAGAGACGGACAAATTGGCAATCAGCCCCAGCATTTT | CASRDGQIGNQPQHF
TRBJ2-3 | . | . | TRBV21-1 | TGTGCCAGCAGCAAAGGTCGGGAAAGCACAGATACGCAGTATTTT | CASSKGRESTDTQYF
TRBJ1-2 | . | . | TRBV19 | TGTGCCAGTAGATGGGGGGTCTATGGCTACACCTTC | CASRWGVYGYTF
TRBJ2-7 | . | . | TRBV6-5 | TGTGCCAGCAGACCCCCCCGGGGGTCCTACGAGCAGTACTTC | CASRPPRGSYEQYF
TRBJ1-6 | . | . | TRBV27 | TGTGCCAGCAGTTTCTTCGGCGGCTCCTATAATTCACCCCTCCACTTT | CASSFFGGSYNSPLHF
TRBJ1-2 | . | . | TRBV29-1 | TGCAGCGTTGATTCGGCTAACTATGGCTACACCTTC | CSVDSANYGYTF
TRBJ2-2 | . | . | TRBV24-1 | TGTGCCACCAGTGAGTCCGGGACAACCAAGAACACCGGGGAGCTGTTTTTT | CATSESGTTKNTGELFF
TRBJ1-2 | . | TRBD1 | TRBV18 | TGTGCCAGCTCCAGGGACAGACGGGGCTACACCTTC | CASSRDRRGYTF
TRBJ1-4 | . | . | TRBV30 | TGTGCCTGGAGTCGGTCGGAGGGGATACGGGAAAAACTGTTTTTT | CAWSRSEGIREKLFF
TRBJ2-1 | few | . | TRBV7-2 | TGTGCCAGCAGCTTAACTAGCCTCAATGAGCAGTTCTTC | CASSLTSLNEQFF
TRBJ2-5 | . | TRBD1 | TRBV7-3 | TGTGCCAGCAGCGCAGGGACAGGGGGACCGTACCAAGAGACCCAGTACTTC | CASSAGTGGPYQETQYF
TRBJ1-6 | . | . | TRBV7-3 | TGTGCCAGCAGCTGGGACGGACAGAATTCACCCCTCCACTTT | CASSWDGQNSPLHF
TRBJ1-1 | once | TRBD1 | TRBV6-5 | TGTGCCAGCTCCTTAGGACAGGCCACTAACACTGAAGCTTTCTTT | CASSLGQATNTEAFF
TRBJ2-1 | . | TRBD2 | TRBV7-3 | TGTGCCAGCAGCTTAAGCTCTAGCGGGGGTGGCAATGAGCAGTTCTTC | CASSLSSSGGGNEQFF
TRBJ1-1 | . | . | TRBV21-1 | TGTGCCAGCAGCCCGGGACAGGGAAATGAACTGAACACTGAAGCTTTCTTT | CASSPGQGNELNTEAFF
TRBJ2-5 | . | TRBD2 | TRBV5-4 | TGTGCCAGCAGCTTTTCCGGGACTAGCAGCGAGACCCAGTACTTC | CASSFSGTSSETQYF
TRBJ2-1 | . | TRBD2 | TRBV19 | TGTGCCAGTAGTTCTTATCCCGGGACTAGCGGGCCTAGCTCCTACAATGAGCAGTTCTTC | CASSSYPGTSGPSSYNEQFF
TRBJ2-3 | once | TRBD1 | TRBV11-1 | TGTGCCAGCAGCCCCCGGACAGGTGGCCTCGATACGCAGTATTTT | CASSPRTGGLDTQYF
TRBJ2-5 | . | TRBD1 | TRBV5-1 | TGCGCCAGCAGCCAGGACAGGCTTGACCAAGAGACCCAGTACTTC | CASSQDRLDQETQYF
TRBJ1-5 | once | . | TRBV7-2 | TGTGCCAGCAGCTTAGAGACAGGAATCAATCAGCCCCAGCATTTT | CASSLETGINQPQHF
TRBJ2-1 | once | TRBD1 | TRBV20-1 | TGCAGTGCTAGTCCCACAGGGGGCTATTCCTACAATGAGCAGTTCTTC | CSASPTGGYSYNEQFF
TRBJ2-3 | . | TRBD2 | TRBV5-1 | TGCGCCAGCAGCTCCGGGACTAGCGGGGGGGCGGATACGCAGTATTTT | CASSSGTSGGADTQYF
TRBJ2-5 | . | . | TRBV14 | TGTGCCAGCAGCCAAGATCATAAAAGGCGGGAGACCCAGTACTTC | CASSQDHKRRETQYF
TRBJ2-3 | . | . | TRBV2 | TGTGCCAGCAGTGAAATAGCAGGGATCCCAGATACGCAGTATTTT | CASSEIAGIPDTQYF
TRBJ2-5 | . | . | TRBV7-6 | TGTGCCAGCAGTCTGGATCGATGGAGAGAGACCCAGTACTTC | CASSLDRWRETQYF
TRBJ2-7 | . | . | TRBV5-6 | TGTGCCAGCAGCTTGGTCAGCTCCTACGAGCAGTACTTC | CASSLVSSYEQYF
TRBJ2-7 | few | . | TRBV6-5 | TGTGCCAGCAGTCCGGGAGCCTACGAGCAGTACTTC | CASSPGAYEQYF
TRBJ2-1 | . | . | TRBV5-1 | TGCGCCAGCAGCTTTCAAACTCCGATGAACAATGAGCAGTTCTTC | CASSFQTPMNNEQFF
TRBJ1-4 | . | . | TRBV7-2 | TGTGCCAGCAGCGCACAGGGTGTAGCTAATGAAAAACTGTTTTTT | CASSAQGVANEKLFF
TRBJ2-4 | . | . | TRBV14 | TGTGCCAGCAGCCAAGTTGGTCAGGGGAAGTGGAACATTCAGTACTTC | CASSQVGQGKWNIQYF
TRBJ2-3 | . | TRBD2 | TRBV28 | TGTGCCAGCAGAACAAAACAGGGACTAGCGGGGGAATATACGCAGTATTTT | CASRTKQGLAGEYTQYF
TRBJ1-1 | . | . | TRBV9 | TGTGCCAGCAGCGTACTCCCAGAGCCGAGGGAGGTCACTGAAGCTTTCTTT | CASSVLPEPREVTEAFF